This entry features one T cell receptor beta chain sequence. Its matching antigen is unknown. This may be a read error, as it is one base from a much larger clone. This specimen belongs to a study of blood T cells in healthy people across ages. Study as a whole: Template switching captured about one barcoded beta molecule per two T cells.

Findings and limits, study-wide: One million T cells yielded diversity estimates that were considered underestimates. Both naive CD4+ cell counts and diversity were greater in long-lived donors than in aged donors.

Germline V CDR1 and CDR2: SQVTM, ANQGSEA. The CDR3 contains 18 residues. Alongside a J-beta primer mix, a sample-barcoded 5' primer served in a second PCR lasting about 7 to 12 cycles. Using its own MiXCR run on the 5' RACE reads, TCRdb lists one record per CDR3 protein. Of about 670,000 distinct CDR3 sequences in the sample, about 51% were seen once. Staff drew approximately 9.1 milliliters of peripheral blood from each donor. The chain is built from TRBV29-1 and TRBJ2-1; D is perhaps TRBD2 (6 bases). Material: blood. The origin of this receptor is a woman of 80 years or more in good health. In DNA, the CDR3 is TGCAGCGCGCGGGGAGGACTACCACGTTTGGGAATCTACAGTGAGCAGTTCTTC. As protein: CSARGGLPRLGIYSEQFF.